These 26 T cell receptor beta chains were sequenced from one sample in a study of T cell responses to AZD1222 COVID-19 vaccine. Clones were read by immunoSEQ multiplex PCR, and TCRdb kept only the in-frame ones, dropping some. The top ten clones hold about 3.1% of a sample with 110,000 to 150,000 clones, about 88% of them seen once. The sequenced sample was peripheral blood, obtained 28 days after the second AZD1222 dose. The receptors were sampled from an adult who received the AZD1222 COVID-19 vaccine.

This chain joins TRBV5-1 and TRBJ2-3; 10 bases are a match to TRBD1. V was pared by 1 base and J by 4 bases, with 3 bases of the junction left unmatched. The CDR3 has 15 residues. Germline V CDR1 and CDR2: SGHRS, YFSETQ. The CDR3 reads CASSLSTGGPDTQYF. In DNA form, the CDR3 reads TGCGCCAGCAGCTTGTCGACAGGGGGCCCAGATACGCAGTATTTT.

This chain connects TRBV20-1 to TRBJ1-1; D not certain. Germline CDR1 and CDR2: DFQATT and SNEGSKA (reference sequence). The V and J ends lost 1 base and 3 bases respectively, with 3 bases between them. The CDR3 covers 11 residues. The CDR3 DNA is TGCAGTGCTAGAGGTTACACTGAAGCTTTCTTT. This translates into CSARGYTEAFF.

A note on this clone: The junction differs from germline at one of its ends, possibly a read error. Other DNA sequences in this sample translate to the same CDR3. This chain joins TRBV24-1 and TRBJ1-2; D gene unclear. The length of the CDR3 is 13 residues. Germline values: CDR1 KGHDR, CDR2 SFDVKD. This CDR3 reads CATSEGPYRGYTF. CDR3 coding DNA: TGTGCCACCAGTGAAGGGCCCTATCGTGGCTACACCTTT.

The rearrangement uses TRBV27 and TRBJ1-1; the D is unclear. Germline loops: CDR1 MNHEY, CDR2 SMNVEV (reference sequence). With 5 bases removed from V and 1 base from J, the gap between germline ends came to 11 bases. This CDR3 is built from 14 residues. The CDR3 loop is CASSPWGGNTEAFF. The CDR3 DNA is TGTGCCAGCAGTCCCTGGGGAGGGAACACTGAAGCTTTCTTT.

J is TRBJ2-7 and V is TRBV28; 7 nucleotides align to TRBD1. The CDR3 has 14 amino acids. After removal of 7 bases from V and 4 bases from J, the junction contained 10 bases not matched to a gene. Germline V gives CDR1 MDHEN, CDR2 SYDVKM. The CDR3 DNA is TGTGCCAGCACCCCCCCTGGGACAGTATACGAGCAGTACTTC. This gives the protein CASTPPGTVYEQYF. Full variable domain (remainder filled in from reference TRBV28 and TRBJ2-7): DVKVTQSSRYLVKRTGEKVFLECVQDMDHENMFWYRQDPGLGLRLIYFSYDVKMKEKGDIPEGYSVSREKKERFSLILESASTNQTSMYLCASTPPGTVYEQYFGPGTRLTVT.

The chain uses TRBV5-5 and TRBJ1-1; D is perhaps TRBD1 (5 bases). With 4 bases removed from V and 1 base from J, the gap between germline ends came to 11 bases. The germline CDR1 and CDR2 sequences are SGHKS and YYEKEE (reference sequence). The length of the CDR3 is 14 residues. The CDR3 DNA reads TGTGCCAGCAGCACAGGACGGAAGAACACTGAAGCTTTCTTT. As protein: CASSTGRKNTEAFF.

This chain uses TRBV7-3 with TRBJ2-6; the D gene is possibly TRBD2 (5 bases). The germline V gene has CDR1 SGHTA and CDR2 FQGTGA. Trimming cost V 3 bases and J 0 bases, with 12 bases left between them. The CDR3 consists of 17 residues. CDR3 coding DNA: TGTGCCAGCAGCTTGAGGTTAGGAGGCTCTGGGGCCAACGTCCTGACTTTC. Protein: CASSLRLGGSGANVLTF.

The V call is TRBV9, the J call TRBJ2-5; 7 bases align to TRBD1. The CDR3 runs 16 residues. With 2 bases clipped from V and 1 base from J, the junction kept 8 bases outside the gene matches. Germline CDR1 and CDR2: SGDLS and YYNGEE. CDR3 sequence: CASSVGTDHFQETQYF. The CDR3 DNA reads TGTGCCAGCAGCGTGGGGACAGACCATTTCCAAGAGACCCAGTACTTC.

The rearrangement uses TRBV5-1 and TRBJ2-5; perhaps TRBD2 as D (5 bases). V lost 0 bases and J 4 bases, leaving 10 bases between the germline ends. Germline-derived CDR1 and CDR2 are SGHRS and YFSETQ. The length of the CDR3 is 14 residues. CDR3 sequence (DNA): TGCGCCAGCAGCTTGGAAGGACGGGGAGAGACCCAGTACTTC. Amino acid sequence: CASSLEGRGETQYF.

The chain links TRBV4-1 to TRBJ2-5, with D unresolved. Germline CDR1 and CDR2: MGHRA and YSYEKL. The CDR3 extends over 13 amino acids. V was cut by 5 bases and J by 5 bases, with 12 bases left in between. CDR3 DNA: TGCGCCAGCAGCTTCCTCCCCCAGGAGACCCAGTACTTC. As protein: CASSFLPQETQYF.

The V and J genes are TRBV6-2 or TRBV6-3 and TRBJ2-3; 8 nucleotides match TRBD2. The CDR3 is 16 amino acids. Germline trimming cut 0 bases from V and 4 bases from J; bases unmatched to any gene: 6. CDR1 is MNHEY, CDR2 SVGEGT, per germline. CDR3 sequence: CASSYSRGVVSDTQYF. The CDR3 nucleotides read TGTGCCAGCAGTTACTCGCGGGGGGTTGTTTCAGATACGCAGTATTTT.

The rearrangement uses TRBV19 and TRBJ1-2; D ambiguous. The CDR3 covers 13 residues. Germline V CDR1 and CDR2: LNHDA, SQIVND (reference sequence). The ends were cut back, 3 bases at V and 4 bases at J, with 9 bases in the middle. As DNA, the CDR3 is TGTGCCAGTAGTATTTCTAGGTCCTATGGCTACACCTTC. Protein: CASSISRSYGYTF.

The J gene is TRBJ1-5, the V gene TRBV28; 9 positions agree with TRBD1. Germline V gene sequence: CDR1 MDHEN, CDR2 SYDVKM. V lost 5 bases to trimming and J lost 0 bases; unmatched junction nucleotides: 17. The CDR3 loop spans 20 amino acids. The CDR3 DNA reads as TGTGCCAGCAGTCCCCTAACAGGGGGCGCGAGGGTGGGTAGCAATCAGCCCCAGCATTTT. This encodes CASSPLTGGARVGSNQPQHF. The full variable domain, its missing parts supplied by reference TRBV28 and TRBJ1-5, is DVKVTQSSRYLVKRTGEKVFLECVQDMDHENMFWYRQDPGLGLRLIYFSYDVKMKEKGDIPEGYSVSREKKERFSLILESASTNQTSMYLCASSPLTGGARVGSNQPQHFGDGTRLSIL.

This chain joins TRBV18 and TRBJ2-7; no firm D call. Germline V gene lookup returns CDR1 KGHSH and CDR2 LQKENI. The CDR3 has 12 residues. V lost 2 bases, J lost 7 bases, and 9 bases lay in between. This CDR3 is CASSPSRGEQYF. CDR3 coding DNA: TGTGCCAGCTCACCAAGTCGCGGAGAGCAGTACTTC.

This clone showed up just once. The J gene is TRBJ1-2, the V gene TRBV28; D gene ambiguous. Looked up from germline, CDR1 is MDHEN and CDR2 is SYDVKM. The CDR3 covers 12 residues. The V end lost 3 bases, the J end lost 8 bases, and 10 bases lay between the germline ends. The CDR3 loop is CASSFRRSGYTF. The CDR3 coding sequence is TGTGCCAGCAGTTTTCGCCGCTCGGGCTACACCTTC.

The V gene is TRBV28, the J gene TRBJ2-5, with 14 positions matching TRBD2. CDR3 length: 16 residues. V dropped 5 bases and J dropped 4; count of bases not matched to a gene: 6. The germline V gene has CDR1 MDHEN and CDR2 SYDVKM. The CDR3 sequence is CASSLPGLAGGETQYF. CDR3 nucleotide sequence: TGTGCCAGCAGTCTCCCTGGACTAGCGGGAGGAGAGACCCAGTACTTC.

This chain joins TRBV19 and TRBJ1-4; no reliable D call. Trimming pared 0 bases from V and 8 bases from J, leaving 7 bases between. The CDR3 spans 13 residues. Germline CDR1 and CDR2: LNHDA and SQIVND (reference sequence). The CDR3 DNA is TGTGCCAGTAGTATAGATTTATACGAAAAACTGTTTTTT. Amino acid sequence: CASSIDLYEKLFF.

This clone was counted only a few times. The chain carries TRBV6-2 or TRBV6-3 and TRBJ2-5; D call uncertain. The V end lost 6 bases, the J end lost 2 bases, and 13 bases lay between the germline ends. Per germline, CDR1 MNHEY and CDR2 SVGEGT. The CDR3 has 14 residues. CDR3 loop: CASSPRLGQETQYF. The CDR3 bases are TGTGCCAGCAGCCCCCGACTGGGGCAAGAGACCCAGTACTTC.

The CDR3 protein is CASHTGINSYEQYF. The CDR3 DNA sequence: TGTGCCAGTCACACGGGCATTAACTCCTACGAGCAGTACTTC. The chain employs TRBV28 and TRBJ2-7; unclear D gene. Germline values: CDR1 MDHEN, CDR2 SYDVKM. The V end lost 9 bases, the J end lost 0 bases, and 15 bases lay between the germline ends. The CDR3 consists of 14 residues.

The V gene is TRBV7-9, the J gene TRBJ1-1; D ambiguous. The CDR3 totals 13 residues. Trimming took 0 bases from V and 8 from J, leaving 10 bases between them. Germline V gene data show CDR1 as SEHNR and CDR2 as FQNEAQ (reference sequence). CDR3 in amino acids: CASSLAVGSEAFF. DNA for the CDR3: TGTGCCAGCAGCTTAGCGGTGGGGTCGGAAGCTTTCTTT.

The genes are TRBV7-2 and TRBJ1-5, with D perhaps matching TRBD1 (5 bases). CDR1 and CDR2 from the germline V gene are SGHTA and FQGNSA. V was shortened by 2 bases and J by 7 bases, with 15 bases between the two germline ends. CDR3 length: 15 residues. CDR3 sequence reads: CASSLSRERGQPQHF. For the CDR3, the DNA is TGTGCCAGCAGCTTAAGCAGGGAAAGAGGCCAGCCCCAGCATTTT.

V gene TRBV14 combines with J gene TRBJ2-3; possible D gene TRBD2, 6 bases. Trimming shortened V by 0 bases and J by 8 bases, and 42 bases separated the two germline ends. This CDR3 comprises 24 residues. Germline V CDR1 and CDR2: SGHDN, FVKESK. DNA of the CDR3: TGTGCCAGCAGCCAAGATCCACCGGGACGGGACTTTTTTCGGCTTAGGCCCCCCCCCATTACGCAGTATTTT. Its translation is CASSQDPPGRDFFRLRPPPITQYF.

The genes are TRBV2 and TRBJ2-7, with D uncertain. Germline V lookup: CDR1 SNHLY, CDR2 FYNNEI. This CDR3 has 14 amino acids. V was trimmed by 4 bases and J by 1 base, leaving 11 bases between them. CDR3 sequence (DNA): TGTGCCAGCAGTGTACTCCCAGGTTCCTACGAGCAGTACTTC. It translates to CASSVLPGSYEQYF. Looking up the rest from reference TRBV2 and TRBJ2-7 gives the full variable domain: EPEVTQTPSHQVTQMGQEVILRCVPISNHLYFYWYRQILGQKVEFLVSFYNNEISEKSEIFDDQFSVERPDGSNFTLKIRSTKLEDSAMYFCASSVLPGSYEQYFGPGTRLTVT.

This chain joins TRBV2 and TRBJ1-2, with D tentatively TRBD1 (6 bases). V was trimmed by 7 bases and J by 5 bases, leaving 11 bases between them. This CDR3 is 12 amino acids long. Per the germline V gene, CDR1 is SNHLY and CDR2 is FYNNEI. CDR3 DNA sequence: TGTGCCAGCATAGAGGGACAATATGGCTACACCTTC. Its protein product is CASIEGQYGYTF.

This clone was recorded once. This rearrangement joins TRBV5-1 to TRBJ2-3, with 12 bases identical to TRBD2. The CDR3 is 14 residues long. Trimming took 5 bases from V and 6 from J; bases not matched to a gene: 4. Germline V gene data show CDR1 as SGHRS and CDR2 as YFSETQ. The CDR3 DNA reads as TGCGCCAGCAGGACTAGCGGGGGTATCGATACGCAGTATTTT. Protein sequence: CASRTSGGIDTQYF.

This clone turned up a few times. V gene TRBV12-3 or TRBV12-4 combines with J gene TRBJ1-1, with D hard to call. The CDR3 runs to 12 residues. V lost 3 bases and J 5 bases, leaving 7 bases between the germline ends. The chain's CDR3 is CASSFGGTEAFF. In nucleotides, the CDR3 is TGTGCCAGCAGTTTTGGTGGGACTGAAGCTTTCTTT.